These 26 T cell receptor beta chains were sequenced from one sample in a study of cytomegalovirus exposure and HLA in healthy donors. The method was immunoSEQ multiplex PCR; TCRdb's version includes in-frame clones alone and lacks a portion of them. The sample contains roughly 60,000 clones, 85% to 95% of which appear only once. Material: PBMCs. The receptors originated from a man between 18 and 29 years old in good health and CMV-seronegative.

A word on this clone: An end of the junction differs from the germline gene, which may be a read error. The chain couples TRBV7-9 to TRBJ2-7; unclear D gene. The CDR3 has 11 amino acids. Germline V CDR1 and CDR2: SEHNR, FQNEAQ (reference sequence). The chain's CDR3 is CASSLETQKSF. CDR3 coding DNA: TGTGCCAGCAGCTTAGAGACACAAAAAAGCTTC.

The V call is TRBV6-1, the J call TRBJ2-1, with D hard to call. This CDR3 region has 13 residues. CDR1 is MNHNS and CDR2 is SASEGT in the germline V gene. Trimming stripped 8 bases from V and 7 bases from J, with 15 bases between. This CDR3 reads CASALRVGNEQFF. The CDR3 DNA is TGTGCCAGCGCTCTCCGGGTAGGAAATGAGCAGTTCTTC.

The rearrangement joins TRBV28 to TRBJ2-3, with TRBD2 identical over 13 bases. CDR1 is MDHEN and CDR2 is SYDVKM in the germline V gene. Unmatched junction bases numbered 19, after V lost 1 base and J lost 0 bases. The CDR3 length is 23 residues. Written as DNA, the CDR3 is TGTGCCAGCAGTTTATACTCGGGGGGACTAGCGGGAAACACTGACAGCAGCACAGATACGCAGTATTTT. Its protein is CASSLYSGGLAGNTDSSTDTQYF.

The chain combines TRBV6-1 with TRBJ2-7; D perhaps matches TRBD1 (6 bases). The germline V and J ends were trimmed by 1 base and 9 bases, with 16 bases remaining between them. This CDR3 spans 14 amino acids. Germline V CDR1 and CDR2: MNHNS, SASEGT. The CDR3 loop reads CASSEGTEPTRQYF. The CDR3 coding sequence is TGTGCCAGCAGTGAAGGGACAGAGCCTACGAGGCAGTACTTC.

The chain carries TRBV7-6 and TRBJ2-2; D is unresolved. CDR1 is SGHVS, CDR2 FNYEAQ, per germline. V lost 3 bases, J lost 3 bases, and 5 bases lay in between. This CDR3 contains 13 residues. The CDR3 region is CASSFPYTGELFF. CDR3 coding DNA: TGTGCCAGCAGCTTCCCGTACACCGGGGAGCTGTTTTTT.

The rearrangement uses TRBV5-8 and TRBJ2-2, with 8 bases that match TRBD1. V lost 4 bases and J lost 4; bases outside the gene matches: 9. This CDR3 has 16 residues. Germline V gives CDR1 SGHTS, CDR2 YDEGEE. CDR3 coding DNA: TGTGCCAGCAGCCTAGGACAGGGATGGATCACCGGGGAGCTGTTTTTT. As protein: CASSLGQGWITGELFF.

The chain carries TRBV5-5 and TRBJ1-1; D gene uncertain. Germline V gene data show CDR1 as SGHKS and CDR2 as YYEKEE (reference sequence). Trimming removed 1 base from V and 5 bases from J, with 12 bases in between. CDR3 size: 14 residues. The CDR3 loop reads CASSLIPLGTEAFF. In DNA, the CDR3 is TGTGCCAGCAGCTTGATCCCCCTCGGGACTGAAGCTTTCTTT.

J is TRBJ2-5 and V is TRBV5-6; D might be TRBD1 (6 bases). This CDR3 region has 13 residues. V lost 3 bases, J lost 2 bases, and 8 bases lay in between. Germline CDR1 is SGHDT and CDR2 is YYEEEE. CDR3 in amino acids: CASSWDTQETQYF. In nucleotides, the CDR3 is TGTGCCAGCAGCTGGGACACGCAAGAGACCCAGTACTTC.

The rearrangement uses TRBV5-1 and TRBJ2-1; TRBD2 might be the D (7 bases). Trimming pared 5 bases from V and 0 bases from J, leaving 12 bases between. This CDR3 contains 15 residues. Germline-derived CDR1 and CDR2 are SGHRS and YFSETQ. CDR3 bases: TGCGCCAGCAGTCAGGGGACTACCTCCTACAATGAGCAGTTCTTC. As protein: CASSQGTTSYNEQFF.

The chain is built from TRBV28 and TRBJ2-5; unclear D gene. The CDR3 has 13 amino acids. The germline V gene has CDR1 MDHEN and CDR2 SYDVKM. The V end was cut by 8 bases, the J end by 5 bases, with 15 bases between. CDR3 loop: CASSPVAQETQYF. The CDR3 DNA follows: TGTGCCAGCTCTCCCGTGGCTCAGGAGACCCAGTACTTC.

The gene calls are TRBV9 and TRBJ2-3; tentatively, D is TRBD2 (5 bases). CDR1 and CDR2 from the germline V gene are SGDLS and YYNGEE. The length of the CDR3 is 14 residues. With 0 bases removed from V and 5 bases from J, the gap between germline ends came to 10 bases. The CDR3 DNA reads TGTGCCAGCAGCGTAGGGCCAGCGGTAGATACGCAGTATTTT. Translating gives CASSVGPAVDTQYF.

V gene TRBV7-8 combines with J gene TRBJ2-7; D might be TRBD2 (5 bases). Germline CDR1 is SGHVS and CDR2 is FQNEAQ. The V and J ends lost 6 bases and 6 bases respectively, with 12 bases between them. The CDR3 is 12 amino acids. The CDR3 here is CASSTTAGEQYF. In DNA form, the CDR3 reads TGTGCCAGCAGTACAACCGCGGGCGAGCAGTACTTC.

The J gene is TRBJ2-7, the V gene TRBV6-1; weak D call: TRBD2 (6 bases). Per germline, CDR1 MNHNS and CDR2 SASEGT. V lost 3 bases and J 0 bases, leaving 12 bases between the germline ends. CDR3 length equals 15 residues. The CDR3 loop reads CASSEDGGSSYEQYF. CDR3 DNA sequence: TGTGCCAGCAGTGAGGATGGAGGGAGCTCCTACGAGCAGTACTTC.

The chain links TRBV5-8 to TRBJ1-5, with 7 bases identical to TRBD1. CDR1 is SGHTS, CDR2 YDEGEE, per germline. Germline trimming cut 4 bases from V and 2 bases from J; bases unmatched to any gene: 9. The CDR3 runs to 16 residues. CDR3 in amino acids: CASSEDPDRRNQPQHF. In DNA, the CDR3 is TGTGCCAGCAGCGAAGACCCGGACAGGCGCAATCAGCCCCAGCATTTT.

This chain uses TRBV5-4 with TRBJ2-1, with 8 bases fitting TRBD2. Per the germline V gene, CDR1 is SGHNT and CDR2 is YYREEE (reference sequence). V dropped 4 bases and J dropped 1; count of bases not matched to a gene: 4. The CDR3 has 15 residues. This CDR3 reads CASSLSGSSYNEQFF. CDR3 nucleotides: TGTGCCAGCAGCCTGAGCGGGAGTTCCTACAATGAGCAGTTCTTC.

CDR3 region: CASSPGTGGGYGYTF. The CDR3 DNA sequence: TGCGCCAGCAGCCCCGGGACAGGGGGCGGCTATGGCTACACCTTC. This chain connects TRBV5-1 to TRBJ1-2, with 12 bases identical to TRBD1. Germline lookup yields CDR1 SGHRS and CDR2 YFSETQ. With 4 bases clipped from V and 4 bases from J, the junction kept 5 bases outside the gene matches. CDR3 size: 15 residues.

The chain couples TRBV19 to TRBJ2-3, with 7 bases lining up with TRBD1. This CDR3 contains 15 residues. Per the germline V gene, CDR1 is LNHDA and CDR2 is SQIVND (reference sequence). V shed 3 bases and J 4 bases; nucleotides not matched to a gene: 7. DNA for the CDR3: TGTGCCAGTAGTATGCGACAGGGTGTAGCAGATACGCAGTATTTT. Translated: CASSMRQGVADTQYF.

This CDR3 is CASSSWDSPEQYF. The CDR3 coding sequence is TGTGCCAGCAGCTCCTGGGACAGTCCCGAGCAGTACTTC. The V gene is TRBV5-4, the J gene TRBJ2-7; 7 bases align to TRBD1. The CDR3 sequence is 13 residues long. In germline, CDR1 is SGHNT, CDR2 YYREEE (reference sequence). V gave up 3 bases and J gave up 6 bases; unmatched junction bases: 6.

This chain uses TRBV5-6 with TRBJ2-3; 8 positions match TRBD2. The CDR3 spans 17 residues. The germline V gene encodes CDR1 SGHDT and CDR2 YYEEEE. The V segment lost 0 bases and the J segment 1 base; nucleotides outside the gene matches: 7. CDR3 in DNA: TGTGCCAGCAGCTTGGAGTGGGAGACTAGCGGCACAGATACGCAGTATTTT. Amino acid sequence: CASSLEWETSGTDTQYF.

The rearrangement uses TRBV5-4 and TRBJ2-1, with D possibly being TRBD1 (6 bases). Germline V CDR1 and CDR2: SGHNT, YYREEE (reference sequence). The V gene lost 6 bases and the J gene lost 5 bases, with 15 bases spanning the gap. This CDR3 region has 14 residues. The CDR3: CASTVETGDNEQFF. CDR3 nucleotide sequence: TGTGCCAGCACCGTGGAGACAGGTGACAATGAGCAGTTCTTC.

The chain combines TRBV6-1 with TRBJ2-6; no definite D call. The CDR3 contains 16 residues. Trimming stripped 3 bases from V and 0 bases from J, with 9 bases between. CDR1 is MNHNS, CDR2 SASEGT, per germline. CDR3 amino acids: CASSDGGYSGANVLTF. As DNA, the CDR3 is TGTGCCAGCAGTGACGGCGGATACTCTGGGGCCAACGTCCTGACTTTC.

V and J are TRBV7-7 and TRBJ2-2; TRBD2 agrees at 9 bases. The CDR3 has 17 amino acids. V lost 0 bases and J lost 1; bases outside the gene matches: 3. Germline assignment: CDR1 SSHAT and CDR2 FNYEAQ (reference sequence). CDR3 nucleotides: TGTGCCAGCAGCTTAGCCCTGACTAGCGGGAACACCGGGGAGCTGTTTTTT. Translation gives CASSLALTSGNTGELFF.

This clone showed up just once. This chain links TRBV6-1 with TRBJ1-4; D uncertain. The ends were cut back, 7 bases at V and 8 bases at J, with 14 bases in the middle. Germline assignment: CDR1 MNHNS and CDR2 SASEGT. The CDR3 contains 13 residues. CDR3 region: CASKAGREEKLFF. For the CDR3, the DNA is TGTGCCAGCAAGGCGGGGAGGGAGGAAAAACTGTTTTTT.

CDR3 region: CASSERGLAGVSETQYF. CDR3 nucleotides: TGTGCCAGCAGCGAAAGGGGACTAGCGGGAGTATCAGAGACCCAGTACTTC. The rearrangement joins TRBV21-1 to TRBJ2-5; the table's TRBD2 call for D was not verified on the DNA. TRBV21-1 is given as a pseudogene. The CDR3 length is 17 residues.

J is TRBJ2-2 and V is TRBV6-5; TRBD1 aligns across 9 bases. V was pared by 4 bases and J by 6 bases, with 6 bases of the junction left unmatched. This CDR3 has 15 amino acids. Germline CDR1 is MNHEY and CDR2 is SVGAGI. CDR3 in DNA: TGTGCCAGCAGTTCCCATGGGACAGGGCCCGGGGAGCTGTTTTTT. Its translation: CASSSHGTGPGELFF.

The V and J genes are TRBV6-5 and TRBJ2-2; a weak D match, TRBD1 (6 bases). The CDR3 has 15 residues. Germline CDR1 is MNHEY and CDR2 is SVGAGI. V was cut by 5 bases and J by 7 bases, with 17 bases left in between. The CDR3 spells CASSHFVGQHGELFF. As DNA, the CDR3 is TGTGCCAGCAGTCATTTCGTCGGACAGCACGGGGAGCTGTTTTTT.